The 20 T cell receptor beta chains below all came from one sample that was sequenced in a study of regulatory T cells in long-lasting Graves disease. Arm-PCR of CDR3 regions with iRepertoire HTBI primers generated TCR beta libraries. TCRdb re-called the multiplex PCR reads through MiXCR, storing one row per CDR3 protein. The sample consists of 400,000 or so distinct CDR3 sequences, about 20% of them appearing once. As to time point: persistent/refractory GD, antithyroid drugs over 5 years with positive TRAb. The TCR library was made from RNA extracted from PBMCs. The material sequenced was peripheral blood mononuclear cells (PBMCs), taken when the disease was refractory, from a patient treated with antithyroid drugs. The receptors shown here come from a female donor with Graves disease.

This clonotype was counted ten times or more. V usage is TRBV3-1 and J usage is TRBJ1-5; D gene uncertain. CDR3 length: 15 amino acids. The germline CDR1 and CDR2 sequences are LGHDT and YNNKEL (reference sequence). Trimming pared 1 base from V and 0 bases from J, leaving 7 bases between. CDR3 amino acids: CASSQALTSNQPQHF. CDR3 DNA sequence: TGTGCCAGCAGCCAAGCTTTGACTAGCAATCAGCCCCAGCATTTT.

This chain joins TRBV7-9 and TRBJ1-1; no clear D. The germline V gene has CDR1 SEHNR and CDR2 FQNEAQ (reference sequence). The CDR3 spans 14 residues. Trimming shortened V by 5 bases and J by 4 bases, and 14 bases separated the two germline ends. The CDR3 protein is CASSRIDGTTEAFF. The CDR3, as DNA: TGTGCCAGCAGCCGCATAGACGGAACCACTGAAGCTTTCTTT.

As DNA, the CDR3 is TGTGCCTGGAGTACAGGGTATATGGGAAACACCATATATTTT. Residues: CAWSTGYMGNTIYF. The rearrangement joins TRBV30 to TRBJ1-3, with D perhaps TRBD1 (6 bases). Germline V gene data show CDR1 as GTSNPN and CDR2 as SVGIG (reference sequence). Between the trimmed V and J ends, which lost 2 bases and 4 bases, there was a span of 12 bases. The CDR3 is 14 residues long.

This clonotype has only a few counts. V and J are TRBV30 and TRBJ2-7, with 10 nucleotides matching TRBD2. The germline gives CDR1 GTSNPN, CDR2 SVGIG (reference sequence). The V segment lost 4 bases and the J segment 0 bases; nucleotides outside the gene matches: 9. The CDR3 covers 16 residues. CDR3 in amino acids: CAWTSGLARSSYEQYF. Written as DNA, the CDR3 is TGTGCCTGGACGTCGGGACTAGCGAGGAGCTCCTACGAGCAGTACTTC.

Ten or more counts support this clonotype. The chain joins TRBV6-1 to TRBJ1-5; no definite D call. The V end lost 4 bases, the J end lost 0 bases, and 10 bases lay between the germline ends. The CDR3 extends over 15 amino acids. Germline-derived CDR1 and CDR2 are MNHNS and SASEGT. The CDR3 spells CASSGWENSNQPQHF. In DNA form, the CDR3 reads TGTGCCAGCAGTGGATGGGAGAATAGCAATCAGCCCCAGCATTTT.

The chain joins TRBV7-9 to TRBJ2-2; TRBD1 or TRBD2 may be the D gene (5 bases each). CDR3 length: 16 residues. Trimming left V 5 bases short and J 7 bases short, with 20 bases between. Germline V CDR1 and CDR2: SEHNR, FQNEAQ (reference sequence). The CDR3: CASSPVSWGSGGELFF. The CDR3 DNA is TGTGCCAGCAGCCCCGTTTCTTGGGGGAGTGGCGGGGAGCTGTTTTTT.

This clonotype was detected a few times. This chain uses TRBV27 with TRBJ2-3, with D possibly matching TRBD1 (6 bases). Trimming took off 8 bases at V and 6 bases at J, with 18 bases between the two ends. This CDR3 comprises 14 residues. Germline V gene lookup returns CDR1 MNHEY and CDR2 SMNVEV (reference sequence). CDR3 DNA: TGTGCCAGCCCAGGGGTAGGGTTTTGGGATACGCAGTATTTT. Translation: CASPGVGFWDTQYF.

This clonotype was recorded once. V and J are TRBV28 and TRBJ2-7; 7 bases line up with TRBD2. CDR1 MDHEN and CDR2 SYDVKM come from the germline V gene. The CDR3 runs to 11 residues. CDR3 residues: CAGGDSYEQYF. CDR3 nucleotide sequence: TGTGCGGGGGGGGACTCCTACGAGCAGTACTTC.

This clonotype appeared a few times. V gene TRBV7-2 combines with J gene TRBJ2-7; D gene uncertain. The germline V gene encodes CDR1 SGHTA and CDR2 FQGNSA. V was pared by 1 base and J by 3 bases, with 13 bases between. The CDR3 loop spans 15 amino acids. The CDR3 reads CASSLGRRSNYEQYF. As DNA, the CDR3 is TGTGCCAGCAGCTTAGGGCGTCGCTCCAACTACGAGCAGTACTTC.

This clonotype was seen repeatedly, ten times or more. The chain recombines TRBV18 with TRBJ2-5; no clear D. Germline loops: CDR1 KGHSH, CDR2 LQKENI. Trimming took 3 bases from V and 2 from J, leaving 7 bases between them. The CDR3 is 13 residues long. CDR3 sequence: CASSPDLQETQYF. In DNA form, the CDR3 reads TGTGCCAGCTCACCCGACCTTCAAGAGACCCAGTACTTC.

The V call is TRBV7-8, the J call TRBJ1-6; no firm D call. The ends were cut back, 1 base at V and 10 bases at J, with 5 bases in the middle. The CDR3 consists of 12 residues. Germline V gives CDR1 SGHVS, CDR2 FQNEAQ. The CDR3 protein is CASSLVRSPLHF. CDR3 in DNA: TGTGCCAGCAGCTTAGTTCGATCACCCCTCCACTTT.

This clonotype appeared a few times. The V gene is TRBV10-3, the J gene TRBJ2-7, with a weak D call TRBD2 (6 bases). The CDR3 covers 12 residues. Germline-derived CDR1 and CDR2 are ENHRY and SYGVKD. V was pared by 6 bases and J by 1 base, with 7 bases between. The CDR3 loop is CAISGTSYEQYF. CDR3 in DNA: TGTGCCATCAGCGGGACTTCCTACGAGCAGTACTTC.

This clonotype has only a few counts. The V call is TRBV19, the J call TRBJ2-7; 8 bases align to TRBD1. CDR3 length equals 16 residues. Germline V gene lookup returns CDR1 LNHDA and CDR2 SQIVND (reference sequence). V shed 0 bases, J shed 2 bases, and the junction held 6 bases outside the gene matches. The CDR3 DNA reads as TGTGCCAGTAGTATAGATCGGGCAGGGGGCGCCTACGAGCAGTACTTC. Translated, it gives CASSIDRAGGAYEQYF.

The chain is built from TRBV7-8 and TRBJ2-3; 7 nucleotides line up with TRBD2. Germline-derived CDR1 and CDR2 are SGHVS and FQNEAQ. V dropped 4 bases and J dropped 3; count of bases not matched to a gene: 7. The CDR3 extends over 15 amino acids. The chain's CDR3 is CASSSQAGETDTQYF. Written as DNA, the CDR3 is TGTGCCAGCAGCTCCCAGGCGGGAGAGACAGATACGCAGTATTTT.

This clonotype has at least ten counts. This chain connects TRBV28 to TRBJ2-7, with D tentatively TRBD1 or TRBD2 (6 bases each). Germline CDR1 is MDHEN and CDR2 is SYDVKM. V was trimmed by 2 bases and J by 2 bases, leaving 10 bases between them. The CDR3 has 14 amino acids. The CDR3 coding sequence is TGTGCCAGCAGTTTAAGGGGGGATCCCTACGAGCAGTACTTC. This codes for CASSLRGDPYEQYF.

This clonotype was detected only a few times. The J gene is TRBJ1-2, the V gene TRBV5-4, with 9 bases aligning to TRBD1. The germline V gene encodes CDR1 SGHNT and CDR2 YYREEE (reference sequence). The CDR3 is 15 residues long. V lost 4 bases and J lost 8; bases outside the gene matches: 12. The CDR3 DNA reads as TGTGCCAGCAGCACCGGGACAGGGTTTTCTAACGGCTACACCTTC. It specifies CASSTGTGFSNGYTF. Supplemented by reference TRBV5-4 and TRBJ1-2, the full variable domain reads ETGVTQSPTHLIKTRGQQVTLRCSSQSGHNTVSWYQQALGQGPQFIFQYYREEENGRGNFPPRFSGLQFPNYSSELNVNALELDDSALYLCASSTGTGFSNGYTFGSGTRLTVV.

Comments on this clonotype: A read error may be the cause here, since a much bigger clone is one base away. The chain links TRBV20-1 to TRBJ1-1; tentatively, D is TRBD1 (6 bases). Germline CDR1 is DFQATT and CDR2 is SNEGSKA (reference sequence). There are 15 residues in the CDR3. This chain's CDR3 is CSTRGFRGRTTEAFF. Here the CDR3 DNA reads TGCAGTACTAGGGGGTTCAGAGGGAGGACCACTGAAGCTTTCTTT.

The chain carries TRBV25-1 and TRBJ2-7; no definite D call. The CDR3 is 12 amino acids. Looked up from germline, CDR1 is MGHDK and CDR2 is SYGVNS. V was trimmed by 8 bases and J by 1 base, leaving 9 bases between them. The CDR3 loop reads CASLDISYEQYF. CDR3 coding DNA: TGTGCCAGCCTAGACATTTCCTACGAGCAGTACTTC.

This clonotype has only one observation. The chain links TRBV12-3 or TRBV12-4 to TRBJ2-2; 8 positions agree with TRBD2. Trimming removed 6 bases from V and 5 bases from J; junction bases left unmatched: 14. This CDR3 contains 17 residues. CDR3 amino acids: CASSPSGSGKRTGELFF. The CDR3 DNA follows: TGTGCCAGCAGCCCGTCGGGTAGCGGGAAGAGGACCGGGGAGCTGTTTTTT.

This clonotype was detected a few times. The rearrangement uses TRBV14 and TRBJ2-7, with D possibly TRBD1 on 5 matching bases. Trimming removed 0 bases at V and 4 bases at J, with 7 bases between. The CDR3 is made up of 13 amino acids. CDR1 SGHDN and CDR2 FVKESK come from the germline V gene. CDR3 loop: CASSQEGHYEQYF. As DNA, the CDR3 is TGTGCCAGCAGCCAAGAGGGGCATTACGAGCAGTACTTC.